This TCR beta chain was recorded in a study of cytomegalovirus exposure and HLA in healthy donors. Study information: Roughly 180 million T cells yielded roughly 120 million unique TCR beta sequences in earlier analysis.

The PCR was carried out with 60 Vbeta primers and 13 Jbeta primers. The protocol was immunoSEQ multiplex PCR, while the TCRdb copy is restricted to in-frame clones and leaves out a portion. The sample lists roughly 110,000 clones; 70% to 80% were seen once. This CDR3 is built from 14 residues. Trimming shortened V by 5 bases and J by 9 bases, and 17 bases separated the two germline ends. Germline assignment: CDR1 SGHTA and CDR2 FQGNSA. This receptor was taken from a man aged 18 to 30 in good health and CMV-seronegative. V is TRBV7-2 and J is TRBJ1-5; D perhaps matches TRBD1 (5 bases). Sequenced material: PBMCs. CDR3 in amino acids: CASSGGSGARPQHF. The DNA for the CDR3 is TGTGCCAGCAGCGGGGGGAGCGGCGCCAGGCCCCAGCATTTT.